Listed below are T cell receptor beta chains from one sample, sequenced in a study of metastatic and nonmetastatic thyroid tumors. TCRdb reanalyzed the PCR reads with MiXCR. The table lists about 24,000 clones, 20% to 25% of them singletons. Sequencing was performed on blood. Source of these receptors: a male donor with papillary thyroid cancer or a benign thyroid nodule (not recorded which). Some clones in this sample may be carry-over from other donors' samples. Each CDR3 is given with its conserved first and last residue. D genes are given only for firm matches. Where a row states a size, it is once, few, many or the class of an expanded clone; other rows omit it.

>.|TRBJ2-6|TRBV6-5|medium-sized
TGTGCCAGCAGTTACTCGTACGGGAACTCTGGGGCCAACGTCCTGACTTTC
CASSYSYGNSGANVLTF
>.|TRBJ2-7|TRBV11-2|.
TGTGCCAGCAGCTTAGTTGCAGACCATAACTACGAGCAGTACTTC
CASSLVADHNYEQYF
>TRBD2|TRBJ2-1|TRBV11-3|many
TGTGCCAGCAGCCCCCGACTAGCGGGAGCCAATGAGCAGTTCTTC
CASSPRLAGANEQFF
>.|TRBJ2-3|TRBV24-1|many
TGTGCCACCAGTGATTTGGGGACAATCAATAGCACAGATACGCAGTATTTT
CATSDLGTINSTDTQYF
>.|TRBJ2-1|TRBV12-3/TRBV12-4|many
TGTGCCAGCAGTTTAGCCCTTAGCTCCTACAATGAGCAGTTCTTC
CASSLALSSYNEQFF
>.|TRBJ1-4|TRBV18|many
TGTGCCAGCTCACCCCGTGGGGGGGCTCGGGAAAAACTGTTTTTT
CASSPRGGAREKLFF
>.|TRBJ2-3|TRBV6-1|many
TGTGCCTCAAGTAGGGGGGGGCAGGGAGATACGCAGTATTTT
CASSRGGQGDTQYF
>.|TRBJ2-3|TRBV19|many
TGTGCCAGTAGTATAGGACCTGTACAGGGAGATACGCAGTATTTT
CASSIGPVQGDTQYF
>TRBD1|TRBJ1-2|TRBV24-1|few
TGTGCCACCAGTGCCACGAGACAGGGGTTTCTCTATGGCTACACCTTC
CATSATRQGFLYGYTF
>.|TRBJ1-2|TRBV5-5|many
TGTGCCAGCAGCTTGGGGAGACAGGAGGTCTACACCTTC
CASSLGRQEVYTF
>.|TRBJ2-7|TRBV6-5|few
TGTGCCAGCAGTTACCTGGGCCTCGAGCAGTACTTC
CASSYLGLEQYF
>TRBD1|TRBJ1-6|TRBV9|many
TGTGCCAGCAGCGCCGGGACAGGCTTTAATTCACCCCTCCACTTT
CASSAGTGFNSPLHF
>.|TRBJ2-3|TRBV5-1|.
TGCGCCAGCAGCTCCCGTGTGTCGAACACAGATACGCAGTATTTT
CASSSRVSNTDTQYF
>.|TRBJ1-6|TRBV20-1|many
TGCAGTGCTGAACAGGAGACTAATTCACCCCTCCACTTT
CSAEQETNSPLHF
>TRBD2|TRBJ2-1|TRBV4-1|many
TGCGCCAGCAGCCAGCCCCCGATGAGGACTAGCCGGATGGGTTACTACAATGAGCAGTTCTTC
CASSQPPMRTSRMGYYNEQFF
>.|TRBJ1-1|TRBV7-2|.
TGTGCCATCAGCCTTTACAGTCGGAACACTGAAGCTTTCTTT
CAISLYSRNTEAFF
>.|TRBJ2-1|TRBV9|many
TGTGCCAGCAGCGTAGGGTGGGGACTGGGGTACAATGAGCAGTTCTTC
CASSVGWGLGYNEQFF
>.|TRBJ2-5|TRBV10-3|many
TGTGCCATCAGTGAGTCGGCGGCATTGCAAGAGACCCAGTACTTC
CAISESAALQETQYF
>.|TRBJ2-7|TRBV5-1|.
TGCGCCAGCAGCTCCAGCTGGAGTGGGATCTACGAGCAGTACTTC
CASSSSWSGIYEQYF
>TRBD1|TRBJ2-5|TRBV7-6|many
TGTGCCAGCAGCCCACAACGACAGGGGATATGGGAGACCCAGTACTTC
CASSPQRQGIWETQYF
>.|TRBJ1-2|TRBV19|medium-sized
TGTGCCAGTAGTATGGGCGGGACTAACTATGGCTACACCTTC
CASSMGGTNYGYTF
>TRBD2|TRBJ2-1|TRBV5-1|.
TGTGCCAGCAGCTTGTGTCTAGCGGGAGTTGAGCAGTTCTTC
CASSLCLAGVEQFF
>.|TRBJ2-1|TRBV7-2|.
TGTGCCAGCAGTCACGGATACCCCTCTCCGCAGTTCTTC
CASSHGYPSPQFF